This entry lists 31 T cell receptor beta chains sequenced from one sample in a study of control samples from healthy donors and cancer patients (dated by TCRdb to 2019 to 2021). Library preparation was by the immunoSEQ multiplex PCR assay. TCRdb limited this immuneACCESS table to in-frame rearrangements with V and J called. A share of clones is missing; checked studies link under half to unresolved V genes, and the rest is unexplained. Present in this sample are 150,000 to 200,000 clones, 85% to 95% of which were seen just once. Together, the top ten hold roughly 1.6% of the sample. Specimen: blood. These receptor sequences come from a man younger than 35 in good health.

V usage is TRBV7-2 and J usage is TRBJ1-5; no clear D gene. CDR3 length: 15 residues. Germline loops: CDR1 SGHTA, CDR2 FQGNSA. V lost 5 bases, J lost 3 bases, and 14 bases lay in between. The CDR3 nucleotides read TGTGCCAGCAGCCCGACTCGGGAGCACAATCAGCCCCAGCATTTT. Amino acid sequence: CASSPTREHNQPQHF. Full variable domain (remainder filled in from reference TRBV7-2 and TRBJ1-5): GAGVSQSPSNKVTEKGKDVELRCDPISGHTALYWYRQSLGQGLEFLIYFQGNSAPDKSGLPSDRFSAERTGGSVSTLTIQRTQQEDSAVYLCASSPTREHNQPQHFGDGTRLSIL.

This chain joins TRBV29-1 and TRBJ2-5; 7 bases align to TRBD2. CDR3 size: 12 residues. With 6 bases clipped from V and 5 bases from J, the junction kept 6 bases outside the gene matches. Germline-derived CDR1 and CDR2 are SQVTM and ANQGSEA. The DNA of the CDR3 is TGCAGCGTCTTGACTAGCCCGGAGACCCAGTACTTC. It yields the protein CSVLTSPETQYF. Full variable domain (outside the CDR3, taken from reference TRBV29-1 and TRBJ2-5): SAVISQKPSRDICQRGTSLTIQCQVDSQVTMMFWYRQQPGQSLTLIATANQGSEATYESGFVIDKFPISRPNLTFSTLTVSNMSPEDSSIYLCSVLTSPETQYFGPGTRLLVL.

The chain's CDR3 is CAISEFYGYKSLSSGNTIYF. The CDR3 coding sequence is TGTGCCATCAGTGAATTTTATGGGTATAAATCTTTGAGCTCTGGAAACACCATATATTTT. The chain is built from TRBV10-3 and TRBJ1-3; D is ambiguous. The V and J ends lost 3 bases and 0 bases respectively, with 24 bases between them. The CDR3 runs 20 residues. Germline V gene data show CDR1 as ENHRY and CDR2 as SYGVKD.

The chain combines TRBV6-5 with TRBJ2-7; TRBD2 matches at 10 bases. Germline V CDR1 and CDR2: MNHEY, SVGAGI. Unmatched junction bases numbered 9, after V lost 6 bases and J lost 4 bases. The CDR3 is made up of 15 amino acids. DNA of the CDR3: TGTGCCAGCAGGGAGGGACTAGCGAAAGGTTACGAGCAGTACTTC. Translation gives CASREGLAKGYEQYF.

This chain links TRBV18 with TRBJ1-4; tentatively, D is TRBD1 (5 bases). This CDR3 is 14 amino acids long. V was clipped by 4 bases and J by 7 bases, with 13 bases between them. Germline loops: CDR1 KGHSH, CDR2 LQKENI. The CDR3 DNA is TGTGCCAGCTCACAGTTTGGCGGGGGTGAAAAACTGTTTTTT. It yields the protein CASSQFGGGEKLFF.

The genes are TRBV5-4 and TRBJ1-2; D gene uncertain. Trimming took 10 bases from V and 3 from J, leaving 19 bases between them. Germline-derived CDR1 and CDR2 are SGHNT and YYREEE (reference sequence). The CDR3 is 14 residues long. The CDR3 protein is CALGQREGHYGYTF. In DNA, the CDR3 is TGTGCCTTAGGCCAAAGGGAAGGACACTATGGCTACACCTTC.

The chain employs TRBV5-6 and TRBJ2-1, with D tentatively TRBD1 (5 bases). Trimming shortened V by 4 bases and J by 6 bases, and 20 bases separated the two germline ends. This CDR3 is built from 16 residues. Germline CDR1 and CDR2: SGHDT and YYEEEE. The DNA for the CDR3 is TGTGCCAGCAGCCTCGACAGACGTTGGGCCTTCAATGAGCAGTTCTTC. This codes for CASSLDRRWAFNEQFF.

In its sample, this clone was seen a few times. The chain carries TRBV27 and TRBJ1-2; 8 bases fit TRBD1. Germline V CDR1 and CDR2: MNHEY, SMNVEV (reference sequence). Trimming at V came to 5 bases and at J to 4 bases, leaving 6 bases not matched to a gene. The length of the CDR3 is 14 residues. The CDR3 nucleotides read TGTGCCAGCAGTCCGACAGGGGCCCGCTATGGCTACACCTTC. Translating it yields CASSPTGARYGYTF.

The J gene is TRBJ1-6, the V gene TRBV12-3 or TRBV12-4; D call uncertain. The CDR3 length is 13 residues. V dropped 7 bases and J dropped 8 bases, with 12 bases sitting between them. The CDR3: CASTSLQHSPLHF. CDR3 sequence (DNA): TGTGCCAGCACTTCTCTGCAGCATTCACCCCTCCACTTT.

The V gene is TRBV6-5, the J gene TRBJ2-3, with 10 bases aligning to TRBD1. The germline CDR1 and CDR2 sequences are MNHEY and SVGAGI. After removal of 6 bases from V and 2 bases from J, the junction contained 5 bases not matched to a gene. The CDR3 sequence is 15 residues long. CDR3 nucleotide sequence: TGTGCCAGCAGCGGGGACAGGGGATTCACAGATACGCAGTATTTT. Protein: CASSGDRGFTDTQYF.

The chain is built from TRBV7-9 and TRBJ1-1; D uncertain. CDR1 and CDR2 (germline): SEHNR, FQNEAQ (reference sequence). V lost 5 bases and J lost 5, with 15 bases in between. CDR3 length: 14 amino acids. CDR3 sequence: CASSRARLETEAFF. The CDR3 DNA follows: TGTGCCAGCAGCCGAGCCCGGTTGGAGACTGAAGCTTTCTTT.

The chain joins TRBV3-1 (or the pseudogene TRBV3-2) to TRBJ1-2, with a tentative D call TRBD1 (5 bases). Germline V gives CDR1 LGHDT, CDR2 YNNKEL (reference sequence). Trimming took 3 bases from V and 8 from J, leaving 19 bases between them. The CDR3 totals 15 residues. The CDR3 DNA follows: TGTGCCAGCAGCCAGACGGAACGGACATCGGCCGGCTACACCTTC. Translating it yields CASSQTERTSAGYTF.

This clone was observed a single time. The rearrangement uses TRBV5-1 and TRBJ1-2; no firm D call. Germline V CDR1 and CDR2: SGHRS, YFSETQ. This CDR3 spans 13 amino acids. DNA for the CDR3: TGCGCTAGCGGGGTCAGTAGGAATCATGGCTACACCTTC. It is translated as CASGVSRNHGYTF.

This clone has a single count. This rearrangement joins TRBV6-4 to TRBJ1-1; D may be TRBD1 (5 bases). The CDR3 length is 13 residues. Per germline, CDR1 MRHNA and CDR2 SNTAGT. The V end lost 5 bases, the J end lost 4 bases, and 11 bases lay between the germline ends. CDR3 region: CASSQQDGTEAFF. Written as DNA, the CDR3 is TGTGCCAGCAGTCAACAGGACGGCACTGAAGCTTTCTTT.

This chain links TRBV3-1 (or the pseudogene TRBV3-2) with TRBJ1-3; possibly TRBD1 for D (5 bases). Germline CDR1 and CDR2: LGHDT and YNNKEL (reference sequence). Trimming removed 1 base from V and 4 bases from J, with 8 bases in between. CDR3 length: 14 amino acids. The CDR3 loop reads CASSQVWGGNTIYF. As DNA, the CDR3 is TGTGCCAGCAGCCAAGTGTGGGGGGGAAACACCATATATTTT.

The chain couples TRBV6-5 to TRBJ2-3, with TRBD1 matching 10 bases. Trimming at V came to 8 bases and at J to 5 bases, leaving 7 bases not matched to a gene. CDR3 size: 14 residues. CDR1 is MNHEY and CDR2 is SVGAGI in the germline V gene. The CDR3 loop is CASATGGQGDTQYF. Written as DNA, the CDR3 is TGTGCCAGCGCGACAGGGGGCCAGGGAGATACGCAGTATTTT.

The rearrangement joins TRBV18 to TRBJ1-6, with TRBD1 as a possible D gene (5 bases). The CDR3 is 16 residues long. Germline CDR1 and CDR2: KGHSH and LQKENI. V was pared by 2 bases and J by 5 bases, with 13 bases between. The CDR3 DNA reads TGTGCCAGCTCACCAATGGGGCAGGAGAATAATTCACCCCTCCACTTT. Encoded protein: CASSPMGQENNSPLHF.

The CDR3 nucleotides are TGTGCCACCAGCAGGGTGACAGCGGAAAAACTGTTTTTT. Translated: CATSRVTAEKLFF. This chain joins TRBV15 and TRBJ1-4, with D tentatively TRBD1 (5 bases). The germline V gene encodes CDR1 LNHNV and CDR2 YYDKDF (reference sequence). This CDR3 contains 13 residues. Deletions cut 3 bases from V and 8 bases from J, with 10 bases between.

Comments on this clone: Other DNA sequences in the same sample also yield this CDR3. The genes are TRBV19 and TRBJ1-5, with D unclear. Germline V gene lookup returns CDR1 LNHDA and CDR2 SQIVND (reference sequence). V was pared by 3 bases and J by 3 bases, with 6 bases between. This CDR3 has 13 residues. CDR3 amino acids: CASSIALNQPQHF. DNA of the CDR3: TGTGCCAGTAGTATTGCGCTCAATCAGCCCCAGCATTTT.

The chain carries TRBV24-1 and TRBJ1-5; D is perhaps TRBD1 (5 bases). Germline V gene data show CDR1 as KGHDR and CDR2 as SFDVKD. Between the trimmed V and J ends, which lost 2 bases and 9 bases, there was a span of 13 bases. This CDR3 comprises 14 residues. The CDR3 is CATSDSQAPGPQHF. The DNA of the CDR3 is TGTGCCACCAGTGATTCACAGGCCCCGGGGCCCCAGCATTTT.

The V call is TRBV7-2, the J call TRBJ2-7; 9 bases line up with TRBD1. The CDR3 has 15 residues. CDR1 is SGHTA and CDR2 is FQGNSA in the germline V gene. J lost 6 bases, V lost 2 bases, and 8 bases had no gene match. CDR3 nucleotides: TGTGCCAGCAGCTTACGGGACAGGGACCTCGGCGAGCAGTACTTC. Translating gives CASSLRDRDLGEQYF.

The V and J genes are TRBV5-1 and TRBJ1-5; D ambiguous. There are 15 residues in the CDR3. V lost 2 bases and J lost 0, with 9 bases in between. Germline CDR1 reads SGHRS; CDR2 reads YFSETQ. The CDR3 here is CASSLSGDSNQPQHF. The CDR3 DNA is TGCGCCAGCAGCTTATCCGGGGATAGCAATCAGCCCCAGCATTTT.

This sequence joins TRBV10-3 and TRBJ2-1, with TRBD2 matching 9 bases. Looked up from germline, CDR1 is ENHRY and CDR2 is SYGVKD. V lost 6 bases, J lost 3 bases, and 3 bases stayed unmatched. CDR3 length: 14 amino acids. The CDR3 nucleotides read TGTGCCATCAGAGAGCGGGGGGACTACAATGAGCAGTTCTTC. This gives the protein CAIRERGDYNEQFF.

The V and J genes are TRBV9 and TRBJ2-7; a weak D match, TRBD2 (7 bases). The length of the CDR3 is 15 residues. Deletions cut 0 bases from V and 7 bases from J, with 17 bases between. Looked up from germline, CDR1 is SGDLS and CDR2 is YYNGEE. The CDR3 DNA reads as TGTGCCAGCAGCGTAGAAGGGGGGGCTCCCGGAGAGCAGTACTTC. Its translation: CASSVEGGAPGEQYF.

V is TRBV5-1 and J is TRBJ2-6, with D perhaps TRBD1 (5 bases). With 0 bases removed from V and 11 bases from J, the gap between germline ends came to 12 bases. Germline CDR1 is SGHRS and CDR2 is YFSETQ. This CDR3 is built from 14 residues. The CDR3 spells CASSLGGILDVLTF. The DNA of the CDR3 is TGCGCCAGCAGCTTGGGGGGCATATTGGACGTCCTGACTTTC.

The chain employs TRBV24-1 and TRBJ2-7; TRBD1 might be the D (6 bases). Trimming cost V 0 bases and J 2 bases, with 10 bases left between them. CDR3 length: 15 amino acids. The germline CDR1 and CDR2 sequences are KGHDR and SFDVKD. In DNA, the CDR3 is TGTGCCACCAGTGATTTGAGGGGGAACACCTACGAGCAGTACTTC. It translates to CATSDLRGNTYEQYF.

This chain joins TRBV20-1 and TRBJ1-1; D is unresolved. The CDR3 loop spans 14 amino acids. V lost 3 bases, J lost 2 bases, and 13 bases lay in between. The V gene's germline CDR1 is DFQATT and CDR2 SNEGSKA (reference sequence). Here the CDR3 DNA reads TGCAGTGCTAGTCGTTCTAGCGTAAACACTGAAGCTTTCTTT. Its translation: CSASRSSVNTEAFF.

The chain has TRBV21-1 and TRBJ1-5. TRBV21-1 is a pseudogene. The CDR3 has 14 amino acids. As DNA, the CDR3 is TGTGCCAGCAGCTCAGGACGTCGGAATCAGCCCCAGCATTTT. Protein: CASSSGRRNQPQHF.

V and J are TRBV3-1 (or the pseudogene TRBV3-2) and TRBJ1-5; a possible D gene is TRBD1 (5 bases). The CDR3 has 14 residues. Germline CDR1 reads LGHDT; CDR2 reads YNNKEL (reference sequence). The V gene lost 4 bases and the J gene lost 5 bases, with 12 bases spanning the gap. Written as DNA, the CDR3 is TGTGCCAGCAGCCGCAACTCGGGGGATCAGCCCCAGCATTTT. Translated: CASSRNSGDQPQHF.

The table lists this clone with a few counts. V gene TRBV19 combines with J gene TRBJ1-6, with a possible D match to TRBD1 (5 bases). Germline V CDR1 and CDR2: LNHDA, SQIVND (reference sequence). The CDR3 is 14 amino acids. Trimming took off 5 bases at V and 1 base at J, with 6 bases between the two ends. The CDR3 sequence: CASSQGSYNSPLHF. CDR3 bases: TGTGCCAGTAGTCAGGGTTCCTATAATTCACCCCTCCACTTT.

The chain combines TRBV21-1 with TRBJ2-7. TRBV21-1 is a listed pseudogene. CDR3 length equals 15 residues. CDR3 residues: CASSNWGSPGYEQYF. CDR3 nucleotides: TGTGCCAGCAGCAACTGGGGGTCCCCGGGATACGAGCAGTACTTC.